This passage covers 26 T cell receptor beta chains from one sample sequenced in a study of OX40 agonist ivuxolimab in advanced cancers. Preparation of the library involved the immunoSEQ multiplex PCR assay. In its TCRdb copy, this immuneACCESS table keeps in-frame sequences only and misses some clones. Where compared with another copy, unresolved V genes explain less than half of these, and the others have no known cause. Across this sample there are tens of thousands of clones, with under 90% seen only once. Over 6% of the sample comes from the top ten. Source: CD4+ or CD8+ T cells sorted from blood, taken in a trial of the OX40 agonist ivuxolimab. The receptors originated from an adult with an advanced solid tumor such as melanoma, head and neck, liver or kidney cancer.

V gene TRBV7-2 combines with J gene TRBJ2-7; D is uncertain. V was trimmed by 0 bases and J by 6 bases, leaving 15 bases between them. The CDR3 totals 15 residues. Germline-derived CDR1 and CDR2 are SGHTA and FQGNSA. CDR3: CASSLASLGFREQYF. In nucleotides, the CDR3 is TGTGCCAGCAGCTTAGCTAGTCTCGGGTTCCGCGAGCAGTACTTC.

This clone turned up a few times. The rearrangement links TRBV10-2 to TRBJ2-1; 8 positions agree with TRBD2. The J segment lost 3 bases and the V segment lost 3 bases, leaving 7 bases of the junction unmatched. There are 16 residues in the CDR3. Germline V gene data show CDR1 as WSHSY and CDR2 as SAAADI. The CDR3 here is CASSEWAGGRYNEQFF. In DNA, the CDR3 is TGCGCCAGCAGTGAATGGGCGGGGGGACGCTACAATGAGCAGTTCTTC.

The chain couples TRBV7-9 to TRBJ1-2, with 7 bases matching TRBD1. The CDR3 consists of 13 residues. The V and J ends lost 5 bases and 12 bases, in that order; junction bases with no gene match: 12. Germline V CDR1 and CDR2: SEHNR, FQNEAQ (reference sequence). CDR3 loop: CASSHGDSRVDTF. CDR3 DNA: TGTGCCAGCAGCCATGGGGACAGCCGGGTGGACACCTTC.

The V gene is TRBV5-1, the J gene TRBJ2-3; a weak D match, TRBD1 (6 bases). The CDR3 is 15 amino acids. Germline CDR1 reads SGHRS; CDR2 reads YFSETQ. Trimming shortened V by 6 bases and J by 0 bases, and 14 bases separated the two germline ends. The CDR3 here is CASKPDSHSTDTQYF. CDR3 coding DNA: TGCGCCAGCAAGCCGGACAGCCACAGCACAGATACGCAGTATTTT.

V gene TRBV29-1 combines with J gene TRBJ2-7; D possibly corresponds to TRBD2 (6 bases). Germline V gene lookup returns CDR1 SQVTM and CDR2 ANQGSEA. CDR3 length: 14 amino acids. V lost 6 bases to trimming and J lost 2 bases, with 17 bases between them. CDR3 region: CSVLPGLLTYEQYF. The CDR3 DNA follows: TGCAGCGTGTTGCCGGGACTCCTCACCTACGAGCAGTACTTC.

The V and J genes are TRBV11-3 and TRBJ2-3; D might be TRBD1 (6 bases). Germline assignment: CDR1 SGHNT and CDR2 YENEEA. V dropped 4 bases and J dropped 2 bases, with 13 bases sitting between them. The CDR3 totals 15 residues. For the CDR3, the DNA is TGTGCCAGCAGCTCCCGGACAGCCCACACAGATACGCAGTATTTT. Residues: CASSSRTAHTDTQYF.

This chain joins TRBV15 and TRBJ1-2, with D possibly TRBD1 on 6 matching bases. CDR1 is LNHNV, CDR2 YYDKDF, per germline (reference sequence). The CDR3 runs 14 residues. V was trimmed by 2 bases and J by 3 bases, leaving 10 bases between them. The CDR3 DNA reads as TGTGCCACCAGCAGATCCCCAGGGGACTATGGCTACACCTTC. Protein: CATSRSPGDYGYTF.

The chain uses TRBV29-1 and TRBJ2-1; the D gene is possibly TRBD1 (5 bases). Germline assignment: CDR1 SQVTM and CDR2 ANQGSEA. The CDR3 has 14 residues. Deletions cut 5 bases from V and 2 bases from J, with 13 bases between. CDR3 nucleotide sequence: TGCAGCGTTCTCGGACATGCTACCTACAATGAGCAGTTCTTC. Its translation: CSVLGHATYNEQFF.

The chain links TRBV7-2 to TRBJ1-5, with a possible D match to TRBD1 (6 bases). Germline CDR1 and CDR2: SGHTA and FQGNSA. CDR3 length: 15 residues. Deletions cut 5 bases from V and 4 bases from J, with 15 bases between. The CDR3 sequence: CASSRDGTPNQPQHF. In nucleotides, the CDR3 is TGTGCCAGCAGCCGCGACGGGACACCTAATCAGCCCCAGCATTTT.

The V gene is TRBV5-4, the J gene TRBJ2-7; TRBD2 is a possible D gene (6 bases). There are 13 residues in the CDR3. V was clipped by 2 bases and J by 2 bases, with 8 bases between them. The germline gives CDR1 SGHNT, CDR2 YYREEE (reference sequence). CDR3 DNA sequence: TGTGCCAGCAGCTTAACGGGAGCCTACGAGCAGTACTTC. Its protein product is CASSLTGAYEQYF.

This clone was seen once. CDR3 protein: CASSLEIGQTSNQPQHF. CDR3 sequence (DNA): TGTGCCAGCAGTTTAGAAATTGGGCAGACTAGCAATCAGCCCCAGCATTTT. The rearrangement joins TRBV28 to TRBJ1-5; D is ambiguous. CDR3 length equals 17 residues. V was pared by 2 bases and J by 0 bases, with 14 bases between. Looked up from germline, CDR1 is MDHEN and CDR2 is SYDVKM.

The rearrangement links TRBV5-1 to TRBJ2-7; either TRBD1 or TRBD2 may supply D (7 bases each). Per germline, CDR1 SGHRS and CDR2 YFSETQ. CDR3 length: 15 amino acids. V shed 0 bases and J shed 1 base, with 11 bases lying between them. The CDR3 bases are TGCGCCAGCAGCTTGGGACAGGGAGGGTCCTACGAGCAGTACTTC. Translation: CASSLGQGGSYEQYF.

This clone has just a few counts. This chain uses TRBV7-8 with TRBJ2-5; 8 positions match TRBD1. The CDR3 is 13 amino acids. CDR1 and CDR2 from the germline V gene are SGHVS and FQNEAQ. The V gene end was trimmed by 1 base and the J gene end by 7 bases; junction bases not matched to a gene: 2. The CDR3 nucleotides read TGTGCCAGCAGCTTAGAACAGGGGGTGACCCAGTACTTC. Protein: CASSLEQGVTQYF.

This clone was seen a single time. This sequence joins TRBV9 and TRBJ2-6, with D unresolved. Trimming left V 1 base short and J 1 base short, with 6 bases between. The germline CDR1 and CDR2 sequences are SGDLS and YYNGEE. The CDR3 loop spans 15 amino acids. CDR3 residues: CASSVTASGANVLTF. CDR3 in DNA: TGTGCCAGCAGCGTAACGGCTTCTGGGGCCAACGTCCTGACTTTC.

The chain uses TRBV7-9 and TRBJ2-3; D remains unclear. Trimming pared 5 bases from V and 8 bases from J, leaving 8 bases between. Germline assignment: CDR1 SEHNR and CDR2 FQNEAQ (reference sequence). The CDR3 loop spans 11 amino acids. The CDR3 DNA reads as TGTGCCAGCAGCAGGCAAGGTACGCAGTATTTT. It encodes CASSRQGTQYF.

In this sample, this clone turned up a few times. The J gene is TRBJ1-2, the V gene TRBV4-1; D remains ambiguous. V was trimmed by 2 bases and J by 4 bases, leaving 8 bases between them. The germline CDR1 and CDR2 sequences are MGHRA and YSYEKL. The CDR3 runs to 13 residues. The CDR3 DNA reads as TGCGCCAGCAGCCAATCACTAGCCTATGGCTACACCTTC. Amino acid sequence: CASSQSLAYGYTF.

The chain couples TRBV7-9 to TRBJ2-7, with D possibly TRBD2 on 5 matching bases. The CDR3 is made up of 13 amino acids. The ends were cut back, 3 bases at V and 3 bases at J, with 9 bases in the middle. Germline V gene lookup returns CDR1 SEHNR and CDR2 FQNEAQ (reference sequence). The CDR3 protein is CASSFSGFYEQYF. In nucleotides, the CDR3 is TGTGCCAGCAGCTTCAGCGGATTCTACGAGCAGTACTTC.

The DNA for the CDR3 is TGCGCCAGCAGCTTAGCTCCGGGTTACTTGAACACTGAAGCTTTCTTT. Its protein product is CASSLAPGYLNTEAFF. This rearrangement joins TRBV5-1 to TRBJ1-1; no clear D. Germline CDR1 reads SGHRS; CDR2 reads YFSETQ. The CDR3 has 16 residues. The ends were cut back, 2 bases at V and 0 bases at J, with 14 bases in the middle.

The chain recombines TRBV19 with TRBJ2-7, with 10 bases lining up with TRBD2. Trimming removed 3 bases from V and 2 bases from J; junction bases left unmatched: 19. CDR1 and CDR2 (germline): LNHDA, SQIVND (reference sequence). CDR3 size: 20 residues. The CDR3: CASSMGRLAGVGWRTYEQYF. In DNA form, the CDR3 reads TGTGCCAGTAGTATGGGACGGCTAGCGGGAGTCGGGTGGAGGACCTACGAGCAGTACTTC.

This sequence joins TRBV5-1 and TRBJ1-1; 7 positions agree with TRBD1. The CDR3 loop spans 14 amino acids. The V segment lost 1 base and the J segment 6 bases; nucleotides outside the gene matches: 6. CDR1 SGHRS and CDR2 YFSETQ come from the germline V gene. The CDR3 reads CASSLLQGLPEAFF. In nucleotides, the CDR3 is TGCGCCAGCAGCTTGTTACAGGGGTTGCCTGAAGCTTTCTTT.

The chain joins TRBV11-2 to TRBJ1-4; D is ambiguous. CDR1 is SGHAT, CDR2 FQNNGV, per germline. The V end lost 0 bases, the J end lost 1 base, and 6 bases lay between the germline ends. The CDR3 covers 15 residues. This CDR3 reads CASSLDGVTNEKLFF. The DNA of the CDR3 is TGTGCCAGCAGCTTAGACGGGGTAACTAATGAAAAACTGTTTTTT.

The chain is built from TRBV18 and TRBJ2-3; 9 bases align to TRBD2. V lost 0 bases and J lost 6; bases outside the gene matches: 4. The CDR3 totals 15 residues. CDR1 is KGHSH and CDR2 is LQKENI in the germline V gene. This CDR3 is CASSPPSGGTDTQYF. For the CDR3, the DNA is TGTGCCAGCTCACCACCTAGCGGGGGAACGGATACGCAGTATTTT.

The CDR3 region has the DNA TGTGCTAGTGGCCTCGGGACCTCCGCCTCTGGAAACACCATATATTTT. This encodes CASGLGTSASGNTIYF. V and J are TRBV12-5 and TRBJ1-3; perhaps TRBD1 as D (5 bases). This CDR3 has 16 residues. CDR1 is LGHNT, CDR2 FRNRAP, per germline. Trimming removed 6 bases at V and 0 bases at J, with 15 bases between.

The chain is built from TRBV9 and TRBJ2-1; D is perhaps TRBD2 (6 bases). Trimming pared 1 base from V and 5 bases from J, leaving 13 bases between. This CDR3 region has 15 residues. From germline, CDR1 is SGDLS and CDR2 YYNGEE. The CDR3 nucleotides are TGTGCCAGCAGCGTATCGGGGGTTCCAGACAATGAGCAGTTCTTC. It is translated as CASSVSGVPDNEQFF.

The chain has TRBV11-2 and TRBJ2-7; the match to TRBD1 covers 7 bases. The length of the CDR3 is 15 residues. V lost 6 bases to trimming and J lost 3 bases; unmatched junction nucleotides: 11. CDR1 and CDR2 from the germline V gene are SGHAT and FQNNGV. In DNA form, the CDR3 reads TGTGCCAGCAGTATAATACAGGGGTCCCACTACGAGCAGTACTTC. Protein: CASSIIQGSHYEQYF.

The chain has TRBV5-5 and TRBJ2-1; a possible D gene is TRBD1 (6 bases). The germline gives CDR1 SGHKS, CDR2 YYEKEE (reference sequence). The CDR3 is 14 residues long. Trimming took 4 bases from V and 0 from J, leaving 8 bases between them. Here the CDR3 reads CASSLDSSYNEQFF. As DNA, the CDR3 is TGTGCCAGCAGCCTGGACAGCTCCTACAATGAGCAGTTCTTC.